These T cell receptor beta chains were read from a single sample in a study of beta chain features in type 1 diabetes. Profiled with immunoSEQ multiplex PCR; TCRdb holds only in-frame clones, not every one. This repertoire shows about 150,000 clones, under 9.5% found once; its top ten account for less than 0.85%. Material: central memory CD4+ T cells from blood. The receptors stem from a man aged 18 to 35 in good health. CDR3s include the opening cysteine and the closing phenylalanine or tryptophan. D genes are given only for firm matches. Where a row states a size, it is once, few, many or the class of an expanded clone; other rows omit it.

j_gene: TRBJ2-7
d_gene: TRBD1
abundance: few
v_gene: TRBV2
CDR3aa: CASSEPRTGGGSSYEQYF
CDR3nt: TGTGCCAGCAGTGAGCCGAGGACAGGGGGCGGCAGCTCCTACGAGCAGTACTTC

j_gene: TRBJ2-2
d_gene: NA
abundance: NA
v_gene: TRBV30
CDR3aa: CAWSTQNTGELFF
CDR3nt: TGTGCCTGGAGTACTCAAAACACCGGGGAGCTGTTTTTT

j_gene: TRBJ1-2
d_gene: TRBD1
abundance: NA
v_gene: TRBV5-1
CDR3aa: CASSPGQGGGYTF
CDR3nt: TGCGCCAGCAGCCCAGGACAGGGCGGTGGCTACACCTTC

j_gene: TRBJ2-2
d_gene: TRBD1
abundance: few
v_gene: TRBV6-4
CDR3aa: CASSEWTGGTGELFF
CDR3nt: TGTGCCAGCAGTGAATGGACAGGGGGCACCGGGGAGCTGTTTTTT

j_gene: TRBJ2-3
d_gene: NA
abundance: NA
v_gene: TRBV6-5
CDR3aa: CATRRGLSTDTQYF
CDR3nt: TGTGCCACCCGCCGAGGCCTGAGCACAGATACGCAGTATTTT

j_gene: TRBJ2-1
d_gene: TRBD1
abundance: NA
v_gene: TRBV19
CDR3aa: CASSIGARGPIDEQFF
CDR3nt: TGTGCCAGTAGTATAGGCGCCAGGGGGCCCATCGATGAGCAGTTCTTC

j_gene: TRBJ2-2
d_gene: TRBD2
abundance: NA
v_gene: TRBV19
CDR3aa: CASSEDPGGITGELFF
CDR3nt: TGTGCCAGTAGTGAGGATCCGGGAGGGATCACCGGGGAGCTGTTTTTT

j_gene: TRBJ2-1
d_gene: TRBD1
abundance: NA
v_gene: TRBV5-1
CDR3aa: CASSGGDRGNEQFF
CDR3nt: TGCGCCAGCAGCGGGGGGGACAGGGGCAATGAGCAGTTCTTC

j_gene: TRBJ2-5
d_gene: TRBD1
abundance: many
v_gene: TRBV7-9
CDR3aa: CASSPDRVRKTQYF
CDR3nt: TGTGCCAGCAGCCCGGACAGGGTGCGAAAGACCCAGTACTTC

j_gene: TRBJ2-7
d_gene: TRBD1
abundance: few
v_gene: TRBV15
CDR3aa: CATSRGPGQGALYF
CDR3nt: TGTGCCACCAGCAGAGGCCCGGGACAGGGGGCACTGTACTTC

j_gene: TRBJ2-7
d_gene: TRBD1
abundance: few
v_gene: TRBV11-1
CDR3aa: CASSLTFGTGWNEQYF
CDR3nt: TGTGCCAGCAGCTTAACTTTTGGGACAGGGTGGAACGAGCAGTACTTC

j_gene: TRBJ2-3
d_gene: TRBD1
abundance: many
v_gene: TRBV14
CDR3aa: CASSQTGGTDTQYF
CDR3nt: TGTGCCAGCAGCCAGACAGGGGGAACAGATACGCAGTATTTT

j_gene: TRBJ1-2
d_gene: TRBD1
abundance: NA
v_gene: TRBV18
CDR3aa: CASSPRNRGLDYGYTF
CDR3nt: TGTGCCAGCTCACCAAGAAACAGGGGCCTGGACTATGGCTACACCTTC

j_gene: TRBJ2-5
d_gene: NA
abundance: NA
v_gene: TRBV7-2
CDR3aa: CASSGLQETQYF
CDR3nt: TGTGCCAGCAGTGGGCTACAAGAGACCCAGTACTTC

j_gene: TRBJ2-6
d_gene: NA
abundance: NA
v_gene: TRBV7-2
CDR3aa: CASTGGPSGANVLTF
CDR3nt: TGTGCCAGCACCGGGGGACCCTCTGGGGCCAACGTCCTGACTTTC

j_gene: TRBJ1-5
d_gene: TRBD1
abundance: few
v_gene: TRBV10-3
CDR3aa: CAISESRGGNQPQHF
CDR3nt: TGTGCCATCAGTGAGTCCAGGGGGGGCAATCAGCCCCAGCATTTT

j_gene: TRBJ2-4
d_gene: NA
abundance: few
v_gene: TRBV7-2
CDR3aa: CASSSDGGLAKNIQYF
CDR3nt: TGTGCCAGCAGCTCGGACGGGGGGCTTGCCAAAAACATTCAGTACTTC

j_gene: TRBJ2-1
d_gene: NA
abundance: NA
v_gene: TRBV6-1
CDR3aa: CASALRTADYNEQFF
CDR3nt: TGTGCCAGCGCGCTCCGGACTGCAGACTACAATGAGCAGTTCTTC

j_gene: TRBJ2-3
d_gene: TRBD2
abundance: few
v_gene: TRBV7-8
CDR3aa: CASSLEGGSSADTQYF
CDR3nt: TGTGCCAGCAGCTTAGAAGGCGGGAGTAGCGCAGATACGCAGTATTTT

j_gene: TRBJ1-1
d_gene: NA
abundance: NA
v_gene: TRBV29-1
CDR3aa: CSVESQSNTEAFF
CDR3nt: TGCAGCGTTGAAAGTCAGTCGAACACTGAAGCTTTCTTT

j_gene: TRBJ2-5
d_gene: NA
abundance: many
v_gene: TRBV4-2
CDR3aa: CASSERGGRKETQYF
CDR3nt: TGTGCCAGCAGCGAGAGGGGGGGCCGCAAAGAGACCCAGTACTTC

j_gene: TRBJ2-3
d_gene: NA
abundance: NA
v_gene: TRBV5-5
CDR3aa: CASSLRTTTDTQYF
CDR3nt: TGTGCCAGCAGCTTGAGGACTACCACAGATACGCAGTATTTT

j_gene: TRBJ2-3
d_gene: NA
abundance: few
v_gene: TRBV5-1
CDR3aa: CASSLEASAARTQYF
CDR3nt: TGCGCCAGCAGCTTGGAGGCTAGCGCCGCTCGAACGCAGTATTTT

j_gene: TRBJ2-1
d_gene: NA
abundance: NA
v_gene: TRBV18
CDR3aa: CASSPGREDEQFF
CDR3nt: TGTGCCAGCTCACCGGGCAGGGAGGATGAGCAGTTCTTC

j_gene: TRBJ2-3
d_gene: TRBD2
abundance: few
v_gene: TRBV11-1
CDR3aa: CASSSGTSGFTDTQYF
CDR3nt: TGTGCCAGCAGCTCTGGGACTAGCGGGTTTACAGATACGCAGTATTTT

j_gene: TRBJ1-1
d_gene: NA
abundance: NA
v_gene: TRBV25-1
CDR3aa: CASGYSMNTEAFF
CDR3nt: TGTGCCAGCGGATATAGCATGAACACTGAAGCTTTCTTT

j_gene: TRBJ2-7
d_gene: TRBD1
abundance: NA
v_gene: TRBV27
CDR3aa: CASSLQGARYEQYF
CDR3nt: TGTGCCAGCAGTCTACAGGGGGCTCGCTACGAGCAGTACTTC